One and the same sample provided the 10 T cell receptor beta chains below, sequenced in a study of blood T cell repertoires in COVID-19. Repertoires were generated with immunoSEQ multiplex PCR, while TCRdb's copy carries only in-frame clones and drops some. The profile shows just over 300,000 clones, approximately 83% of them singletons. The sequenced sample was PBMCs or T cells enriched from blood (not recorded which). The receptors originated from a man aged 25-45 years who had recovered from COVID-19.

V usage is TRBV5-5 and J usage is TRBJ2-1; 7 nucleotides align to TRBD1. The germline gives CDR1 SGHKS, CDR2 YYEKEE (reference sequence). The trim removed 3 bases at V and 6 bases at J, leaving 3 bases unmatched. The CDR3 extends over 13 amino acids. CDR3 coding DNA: TGTGCCAGCAGCTCGTGGACAGGCAATGAGCAGTTCTTC. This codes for CASSSWTGNEQFF.

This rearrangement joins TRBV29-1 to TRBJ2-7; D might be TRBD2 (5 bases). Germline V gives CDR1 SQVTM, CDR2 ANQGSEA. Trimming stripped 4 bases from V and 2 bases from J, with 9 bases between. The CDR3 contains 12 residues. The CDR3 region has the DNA TGCAGCGTTGTTAACGGGGCCTACGAGCAGTACTTC. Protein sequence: CSVVNGAYEQYF.

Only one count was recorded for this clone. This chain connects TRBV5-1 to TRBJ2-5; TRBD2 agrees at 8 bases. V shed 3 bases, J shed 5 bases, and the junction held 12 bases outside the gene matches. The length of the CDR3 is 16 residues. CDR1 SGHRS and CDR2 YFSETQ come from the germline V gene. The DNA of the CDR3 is TGCGCCAGCAGCTGGGGACGTAGCGGGGTTGATGAGACCCAGTACTTC. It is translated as CASSWGRSGVDETQYF.

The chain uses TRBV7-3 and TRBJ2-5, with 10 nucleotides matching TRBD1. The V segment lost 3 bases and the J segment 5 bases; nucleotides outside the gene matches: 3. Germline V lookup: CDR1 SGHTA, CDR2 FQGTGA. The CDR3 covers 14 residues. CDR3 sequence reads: CASSLTGGSETQYF. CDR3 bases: TGTGCCAGCAGCTTGACAGGGGGCAGCGAGACCCAGTACTTC.

CDR3 coding DNA: TGTGCCTGGAGTCCCTGGGACAGAGACTACTATGGCTACACCTTC. Protein sequence: CAWSPWDRDYYGYTF. The V gene is TRBV30, the J gene TRBJ1-2; 7 bases are a match to TRBD1. Germline loops: CDR1 GTSNPN, CDR2 SVGIG (reference sequence). V was pared by 2 bases and J by 3 bases, with 9 bases of the junction left unmatched. CDR3 length: 15 amino acids.

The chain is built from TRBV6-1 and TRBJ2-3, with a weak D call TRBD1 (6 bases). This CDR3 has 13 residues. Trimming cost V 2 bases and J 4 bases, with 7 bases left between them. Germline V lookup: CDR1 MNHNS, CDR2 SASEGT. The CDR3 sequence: CASSEQGSDTQYF. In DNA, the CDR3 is TGTGCCAGCAGTGAACAGGGGTCAGATACGCAGTATTTT.

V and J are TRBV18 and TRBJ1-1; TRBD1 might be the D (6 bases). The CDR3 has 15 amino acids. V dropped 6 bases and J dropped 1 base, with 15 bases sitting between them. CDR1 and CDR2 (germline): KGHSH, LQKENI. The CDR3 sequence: CASSFDRRSNTEAFF. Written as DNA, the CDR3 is TGTGCCAGCTCTTTTGACAGGAGATCGAACACTGAAGCTTTCTTT.

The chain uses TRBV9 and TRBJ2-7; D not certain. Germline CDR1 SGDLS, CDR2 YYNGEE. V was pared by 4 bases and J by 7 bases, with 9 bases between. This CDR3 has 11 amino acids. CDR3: CASSFDTEQYF. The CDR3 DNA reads TGTGCCAGCAGCTTCGACACTGAGCAGTACTTC.

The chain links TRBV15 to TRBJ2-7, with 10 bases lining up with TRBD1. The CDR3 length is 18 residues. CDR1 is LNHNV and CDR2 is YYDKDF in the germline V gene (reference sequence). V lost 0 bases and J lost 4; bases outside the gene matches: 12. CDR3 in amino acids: CATSREMAVTGGGYEQYF. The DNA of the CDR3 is TGTGCCACCAGCAGAGAAATGGCGGTGACAGGGGGCGGGTACGAGCAGTACTTC.

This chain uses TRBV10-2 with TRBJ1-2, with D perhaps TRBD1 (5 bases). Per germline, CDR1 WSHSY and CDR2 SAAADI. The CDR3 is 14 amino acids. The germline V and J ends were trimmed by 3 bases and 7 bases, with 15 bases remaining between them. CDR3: CASSDLSPGLGYTF. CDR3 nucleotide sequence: TGCGCCAGCAGTGACCTAAGCCCAGGGCTTGGCTACACCTTC.